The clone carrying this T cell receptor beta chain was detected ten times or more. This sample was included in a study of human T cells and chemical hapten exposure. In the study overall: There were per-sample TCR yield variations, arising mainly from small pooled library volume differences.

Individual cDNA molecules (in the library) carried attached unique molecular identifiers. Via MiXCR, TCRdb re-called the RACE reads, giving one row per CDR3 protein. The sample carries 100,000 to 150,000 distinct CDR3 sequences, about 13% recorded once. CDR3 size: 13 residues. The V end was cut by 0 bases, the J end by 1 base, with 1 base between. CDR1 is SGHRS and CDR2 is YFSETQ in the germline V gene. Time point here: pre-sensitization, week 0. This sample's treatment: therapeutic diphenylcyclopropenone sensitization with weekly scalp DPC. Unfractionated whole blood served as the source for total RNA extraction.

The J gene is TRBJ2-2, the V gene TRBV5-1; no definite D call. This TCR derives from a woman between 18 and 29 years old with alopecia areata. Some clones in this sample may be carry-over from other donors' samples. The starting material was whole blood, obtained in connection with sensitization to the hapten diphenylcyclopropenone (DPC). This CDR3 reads CASSLGNTGELFF. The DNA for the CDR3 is TGCGCCAGCAGCTTGGGGAACACCGGGGAGCTGTTTTTT.